Following are 21 T cell receptor beta chains from one sample sequenced in a study of blood T cell repertoires in COVID-19. Generated by immunoSEQ multiplex PCR, the TCRdb table keeps only in-frame clones and is missing some. The profile covers more than 250,000 clones, with about 85% appearing a single time and 4.5% to 7% taken by the ten largest. Sequenced input: PBMCs or T cells enriched from blood (not recorded which). The receptors shown here come from a woman aged 25 to 39 who had recovered from COVID-19.

The chain is built from TRBV5-4 and TRBJ1-2; D gene uncertain. This CDR3 comprises 13 residues. V was clipped by 3 bases and J by 8 bases, with 14 bases between them. From germline, CDR1 is SGHNT and CDR2 YYREEE (reference sequence). This CDR3 reads CASSSPGYGGYTF. CDR3 DNA sequence: TGTGCCAGCAGCTCCCCGGGGTACGGAGGCTACACCTTC.

The chain has TRBV9 and TRBJ1-1, with 9 bases identical to TRBD1. The CDR3 loop spans 15 amino acids. The trim removed 4 bases at V and 1 base at J, leaving 5 bases unmatched. The germline CDR1 and CDR2 sequences are SGDLS and YYNGEE. The CDR3 sequence is CASSRDRVENTEAFF. In nucleotides, the CDR3 is TGTGCCAGCAGCCGGGACAGGGTGGAGAACACTGAAGCTTTCTTT.

This clone was counted once. The chain uses TRBV4-1 and TRBJ1-4, with D hard to call. V was trimmed by 0 bases and J by 4 bases, leaving 21 bases between them. Germline V gives CDR1 MGHRA, CDR2 YSYEKL. This CDR3 has 19 amino acids. CDR3 coding DNA: TGCGCCAGCAGCCAAGATCTCGGTAGTTCCCGGAGTTTTAATGAAAAACTGTTTTTT. This translates into CASSQDLGSSRSFNEKLFF.

This chain uses TRBV5-1 with TRBJ2-6; TRBD1 agrees at 7 bases. V gave up 3 bases and J gave up 4 bases; unmatched junction bases: 10. The CDR3 loop spans 17 amino acids. Germline V gene sequence: CDR1 SGHRS, CDR2 YFSETQ. The CDR3 DNA reads as TGCGCCAGCAGCTCTCCCCGACAGGGCTCCGGGGCCAACGTCCTGACTTTC. As protein: CASSSPRQGSGANVLTF.

The V gene is TRBV5-4, the J gene TRBJ1-3; D call uncertain. Deletions cut 2 bases from V and 0 bases from J, with 3 bases between. Germline CDR1 is SGHNT and CDR2 is YYREEE (reference sequence). This CDR3 comprises 13 residues. The CDR3 spells CASSFGSGNTIYF. The CDR3 nucleotides are TGTGCCAGCAGCTTCGGCTCTGGAAACACCATATATTTT.

The rearrangement links TRBV21-1 to TRBJ2-3; TRBD1 is taken as the D call from the table, unchecked against the DNA. TRBV21-1 is deemed a pseudogene. This CDR3 spans 11 amino acids. In DNA form, the CDR3 reads TGTGCCAGCAATGGGCCAGATACGCAGTATTTT. It yields the protein CASNGPDTQYF.

The chain joins TRBV2 to TRBJ1-2; D might be TRBD1 (5 bases). Germline CDR1 reads SNHLY; CDR2 reads FYNNEI. CDR3 length: 13 residues. Trimming cost V 7 bases and J 6 bases, with 15 bases left between them. The CDR3 loop reads CASNGGAPHGYTF. The CDR3 DNA reads TGTGCCAGCAATGGAGGGGCCCCTCATGGCTACACCTTC. The full variable domain, completed using reference TRBV2 and TRBJ1-2, is EPEVTQTPSHQVTQMGQEVILRCVPISNHLYFYWYRQILGQKVEFLVSFYNNEISEKSEIFDDQFSVERPDGSNFTLKIRSTKLEDSAMYFCASNGGAPHGYTFGSGTRLTVV.

The gene calls are TRBV4-1 and TRBJ1-1; D remains ambiguous. The CDR3 sequence is 15 residues long. V lost 3 bases and J 5 bases, leaving 16 bases between the germline ends. Germline CDR1 MGHRA, CDR2 YSYEKL. The CDR3 region is CASSHLGRAYTEAFF. The CDR3 DNA reads as TGCGCCAGCAGCCACCTAGGGAGGGCTTATACTGAAGCTTTCTTT.

With respect to this clone: The same CDR3 also results from other DNA sequences found in this sample. The V and J genes are TRBV7-2 and TRBJ1-1; maybe TRBD1 (5 bases). The CDR3 loop spans 15 amino acids. From germline, CDR1 is SGHTA and CDR2 FQGNSA. V lost 1 base and J lost 0, with 9 bases in between. CDR3 sequence (DNA): TGTGCCAGCAGCTTAGTTGCAGGGATGAACACTGAAGCTTTCTTT. It is translated as CASSLVAGMNTEAFF. Supplemented by reference TRBV7-2 and TRBJ1-1, the full variable domain reads GAGVSQSPSNKVTEKGKDVELRCDPISGHTALYWYRQSLGQGLEFLIYFQGNSAPDKSGLPSDRFSAERTGGSVSTLTIQRTQQEDSAVYLCASSLVAGMNTEAFFGQGTRLTVV.

The V and J genes are TRBV24-1 and TRBJ1-3, with D perhaps TRBD1 (6 bases). The CDR3 loop spans 17 amino acids. The V gene lost 1 base and the J gene lost 1 base, with 13 bases spanning the gap. Germline V gene lookup returns CDR1 KGHDR and CDR2 SFDVKD. CDR3 in amino acids: CATSDLLYRASGNTIYF. DNA for the CDR3: TGTGCCACCAGTGATTTATTGTACAGGGCATCTGGAAACACCATATATTTT.

The rearrangement links TRBV4-3 to TRBJ2-7, with D possibly TRBD1 on 7 matching bases. The ends were cut back, 1 base at V and 6 bases at J, with 19 bases in the middle. Looked up from germline, CDR1 is LGHNA and CDR2 is YSLEER. This CDR3 is 16 amino acids long. Written as DNA, the CDR3 is TGCGCCAGCAGCCAAGGGGAGGCGACAGGGTTTCGCGAGCAGTACTTC. Amino acids: CASSQGEATGFREQYF.

The rearrangement joins TRBV9 to TRBJ1-2; 7 nucleotides align to TRBD1. Looked up from germline, CDR1 is SGDLS and CDR2 is YYNGEE. Germline trimming cut 0 bases from V and 6 bases from J; bases unmatched to any gene: 5. CDR3 length: 14 residues. The CDR3 sequence is CASSVAAQGDGYTF. CDR3 in DNA: TGTGCCAGCAGCGTAGCCGCGCAGGGGGATGGCTACACCTTC.

V usage is TRBV30 and J usage is TRBJ1-5, with a possible D match to TRBD1 (6 bases). V was clipped by 3 bases and J by 7 bases, with 16 bases between them. This CDR3 is built from 14 residues. Germline V gives CDR1 GTSNPN, CDR2 SVGIG (reference sequence). The CDR3 bases are TGTGCCTGGAGCCCAGGACAGTTCGGGCAGCCCCAGCATTTT. This gives the protein CAWSPGQFGQPQHF.

The chain is built from TRBV5-6 and TRBJ1-1; 7 bases match TRBD1. Germline CDR1 and CDR2: SGHDT and YYEEEE. The length of the CDR3 is 15 residues. V was clipped by 4 bases and J by 3 bases; unmatched bases: 9. Here the CDR3 reads CASSSRDSLHTEAFF. The CDR3 bases are TGTGCCAGCAGCAGCAGGGACAGTCTCCACACTGAAGCTTTCTTT.

This CDR3 is CASSEIGSAGYGYTF. The CDR3 DNA follows: TGTGCCAGCTCGGAGATAGGGTCAGCGGGATATGGCTACACCTTC. The chain uses TRBV2 and TRBJ1-2, with no clear D. The germline gives CDR1 SNHLY, CDR2 FYNNEI. Trimming shortened V by 8 bases and J by 5 bases, and 21 bases separated the two germline ends. CDR3 length equals 15 residues.

The CDR3: CSVDRGPGYTF. CDR3 in DNA: TGCAGCGTGGACAGGGGGCCTGGCTACACCTTC. The chain joins TRBV29-1 to TRBJ1-2; 11 bases are a match to TRBD1. Unmatched junction bases numbered 1, after V lost 6 bases and J lost 7 bases. Germline assignment: CDR1 SQVTM and CDR2 ANQGSEA. The CDR3 is made up of 11 amino acids.

The chain links TRBV5-1 to TRBJ1-6; unclear D gene. The germline V and J ends were trimmed by 0 bases and 7 bases, with 5 bases remaining between them. Germline V gene lookup returns CDR1 SGHRS and CDR2 YFSETQ. CDR3 length: 13 residues. The CDR3 loop is CASSLDANSPLHF. DNA of the CDR3: TGCGCCAGCAGCTTGGATGCGAATTCACCCCTCCACTTT.

The chain uses TRBV19 and TRBJ1-1, with D perhaps TRBD1 (5 bases). CDR1 LNHDA and CDR2 SQIVND come from the germline V gene (reference sequence). The germline V and J ends were trimmed by 4 bases and 4 bases, with 25 bases remaining between them. The length of the CDR3 is 18 residues. Written as DNA, the CDR3 is TGTGCCAGTAGTACGAAGATCCTCACAACAGGTTTGGGCACTGAAGCTTTCTTT. Translation: CASSTKILTTGLGTEAFF.

The chain carries TRBV3-1 (or the pseudogene TRBV3-2) and TRBJ1-2; 8 bases agree with TRBD1. With 3 bases clipped from V and 2 bases from J, the junction kept 5 bases outside the gene matches. CDR3 length equals 15 residues. From germline, CDR1 is LGHDT and CDR2 YNNKEL (reference sequence). CDR3: CASSQRTGTNYGYTF. In DNA form, the CDR3 reads TGTGCCAGCAGCCAGAGGACAGGGACCAACTATGGCTACACCTTC.

This chain connects TRBV18 to TRBJ1-6; possible D gene TRBD1, 5 bases. This CDR3 comprises 17 residues. Germline V gene sequence: CDR1 KGHSH, CDR2 LQKENI. V was trimmed by 3 bases and J by 11 bases, leaving 23 bases between them. The CDR3 coding sequence is TGTGCCAGCTCACCCCTTTCCGGGGGAGAGAATTCGGCACCCCTCCACTTT. It translates to CASSPLSGGENSAPLHF.

J is TRBJ1-5 and V is TRBV30, with TRBD1 identical over 7 bases. The CDR3 sequence is 14 residues long. V lost 5 bases and J lost 5; bases outside the gene matches: 9. CDR1 and CDR2 from the germline V gene are GTSNPN and SVGIG (reference sequence). In DNA form, the CDR3 reads TGTGCCTGGGGCCTGACAGGGATCCATCAGCCCCAGCATTTT. This sequence encodes CAWGLTGIHQPQHF.